One and the same sample provided the 17 T cell receptor beta chains below, sequenced in a study of post-analysis software for immune sequencing data. No antigen is known for these receptors. Unique molecular identifiers tagged the TCR beta cDNA libraries. One entry per CDR3 protein, called by TCRdb with MiXCR from the PCR reads. The sample carries around 700,000 distinct CDR3 sequences, more than 50% recorded once. Whole-study findings and limits: Patients used roughly five TRBV segments, including TRBV5-6, TRBV5-1 and TRBV20-1, more often than controls.

Sequencing was done on a sample of blood. The receptors come from a girl aged 2 to 10 with multiple sclerosis.

The chain uses TRBV9 and TRBJ2-1, with 8 bases lining up with TRBD2. Trimming cost V 4 bases and J 0 bases; bases outside gene matches: 9. This CDR3 has 17 amino acids. The germline V gene encodes CDR1 SGDLS and CDR2 YYNGEE. The CDR3 sequence: CASSTASGPHSYNEQFF. CDR3 bases: TGTGCCAGCAGCACGGCTAGCGGGCCCCACTCCTACAATGAGCAGTTCTTC.

V usage is TRBV14 and J usage is TRBJ2-3, with D hard to call. Germline CDR1 is SGHDN and CDR2 is FVKESK. CDR3 length: 13 amino acids. The V end was cut by 6 bases, the J end by 0 bases, with 7 bases between. CDR3 bases: TGTGCCAGCAGGAAGGCTAGCACAGATACGCAGTATTTT. This codes for CASRKASTDTQYF. Combining the CDR3 with reference TRBV14 and TRBJ2-3 gives the whole variable domain EAGVTQFPSHSVIEKGQTVTLRCDPISGHDNLYWYRRVMGKEIKFLLHFVKESKQDESGMPNNRFLAERTGGTYSTLKVQPAELEDSGVYFCASRKASTDTQYFGPGTRLTVL.

The rearrangement links TRBV15 to TRBJ2-3, with 9 bases identical to TRBD2. V shed 4 bases and J 4 bases; nucleotides not matched to a gene: 6. The CDR3 consists of 15 residues. Looked up from germline, CDR1 is LNHNV and CDR2 is YYDKDF (reference sequence). CDR3 nucleotide sequence: TGTGCCACCAGCATAAGCGGGAGGCCCTCAGATACGCAGTATTTT. This gives the protein CATSISGRPSDTQYF.

In nucleotides, the CDR3 is TGTGCCAGCAGAGGACATGGGTTAGATACGCAGTATTTT. It encodes CASRGHGLDTQYF. The rearrangement links TRBV12-3 or TRBV12-4 to TRBJ2-3; possible D gene TRBD1, 5 bases. The CDR3 has 13 amino acids. V was shortened by 6 bases and J by 5 bases, with 12 bases between the two germline ends.

The V and J genes are TRBV6-5 and TRBJ1-2; no firm D call. The CDR3 has 13 residues. With 2 bases removed from V and 6 bases from J, the gap between germline ends came to 10 bases. Germline V gives CDR1 MNHEY, CDR2 SVGAGI. CDR3 nucleotides: TGTGCCAGCAGTTACCTCTCAGATGATGGCTACACCTTC. Translation: CASSYLSDDGYTF.

The J gene is TRBJ2-3, the V gene TRBV15, with D perhaps matching TRBD1 (7 bases). The length of the CDR3 is 14 residues. V was shortened by 3 bases and J by 5 bases, with 12 bases between the two germline ends. CDR1 is LNHNV and CDR2 is YYDKDF in the germline V gene (reference sequence). CDR3 DNA: TGTGCCACCAGCAGGAACAGGGGAGGAGATACGCAGTATTTT. Translated, it gives CATSRNRGGDTQYF.

V gene TRBV20-1 combines with J gene TRBJ2-1; the match to TRBD2 covers 11 bases. CDR1 is DFQATT, CDR2 SNEGSKA, per germline (reference sequence). J gave up 5 bases and V 0 bases, and 3 bases lay outside the gene matches. This CDR3 is 15 amino acids long. The CDR3 region is CSARDSSGRNNEQFF. The CDR3 DNA reads TGCAGTGCTAGAGACTCTAGCGGGAGGAACAATGAGCAGTTCTTC.

The chain uses TRBV12-5 and TRBJ2-3; D is possibly TRBD2 (6 bases). Germline CDR1 and CDR2: LGHNT and FRNRAP. Trimming removed 2 bases at V and 0 bases at J, with 15 bases between. The CDR3 runs to 17 residues. The CDR3 loop reads CASGLSPGGYSTDTQYF. DNA of the CDR3: TGTGCTAGTGGTTTGTCCCCCGGGGGTTATAGCACAGATACGCAGTATTTT.

This clonotype has just a few counts. The J gene is TRBJ2-5, the V gene TRBV10-2, with 7 bases matching TRBD1. Germline V CDR1 and CDR2: WSHSY, SAAADI. J lost 2 bases, V lost 8 bases, and 11 bases had no gene match. The CDR3 contains 15 residues. CDR3 amino acids: CASGTGVTVQETQYF. CDR3 DNA: TGCGCCAGCGGTACAGGGGTTACCGTACAAGAGACCCAGTACTTC.

Comments on this clonotype: One junction end disagrees with the germline gene, perhaps due to a read error. The rearrangement uses TRBV7-2 and TRBJ2-1; TRBD2 is a possible D gene (6 bases). The CDR3 sequence is 13 residues long. Per germline, CDR1 SGHTA and CDR2 FQGNSA. This CDR3 is CACSWDSGNEQFF. CDR3 DNA sequence: TGTGCCTGCAGCTGGGATAGCGGCAATGAGCAGTTCTTC.

This chain links TRBV10-3 with TRBJ2-2; TRBD2 matches at 8 bases. The CDR3 extends over 18 amino acids. The ends lost 3 bases at V and 0 bases at J; junction bases unmatched: 9. The germline CDR1 and CDR2 sequences are ENHRY and SYGVKD. The CDR3 DNA sequence: TGTGCCATCAGTGAAATCGACGGGGGGGCCTCGAACACCGGGGAGCTGTTTTTT. Amino acid sequence: CAISEIDGGASNTGELFF.

Concerning this clonotype itself: A read error may be the cause here, since a much bigger clone is one base away. V and J are TRBV4-2 and TRBJ2-1; 9 bases are a match to TRBD2. V was clipped by 0 bases and J by 6 bases; unmatched bases: 3. Germline CDR1 and CDR2: LGHNA and YNFKEQ. CDR3 size: 15 residues. The chain's CDR3 is CASSQEGGGANEQFF. CDR3 sequence (DNA): TGTGCCAGCAGCCAAGAGGGCGGGGGGGCCAATGAGCAGTTCTTC.

The chain is built from TRBV12-3 or TRBV12-4 and TRBJ1-2; D is ambiguous. The CDR3 is 14 amino acids. Trimming stripped 3 bases from V and 4 bases from J, with 12 bases between. CDR3 protein: CASSFLGSVYGYTF. The CDR3 DNA is TGTGCCAGCAGTTTTCTCGGCAGCGTCTATGGCTACACCTTC.

This CDR3 reads CASSFIIGTDTQYF. The CDR3 bases are TGTGCCAGCAGCTTTATTATAGGGACAGATACGCAGTATTTT. The chain joins TRBV7-2 to TRBJ2-3, with D hard to call. The CDR3 is 14 residues long. Germline V lookup: CDR1 SGHTA, CDR2 FQGNSA. V was cut by 3 bases and J by 3 bases, with 10 bases left in between. Variable domain in full (rest from reference TRBV7-2 and TRBJ2-3): GAGVSQSPSNKVTEKGKDVELRCDPISGHTALYWYRQSLGQGLEFLIYFQGNSAPDKSGLPSDRFSAERTGGSVSTLTIQRTQQEDSAVYLCASSFIIGTDTQYFGPGTRLTVL.

The chain employs TRBV9 and TRBJ2-5; no firm D call. CDR3 length: 14 residues. Germline-derived CDR1 and CDR2 are SGDLS and YYNGEE. Trimming shortened V by 4 bases and J by 5 bases, and 15 bases separated the two germline ends. CDR3 protein: CASSNPWGTETQYF. As DNA, the CDR3 is TGTGCCAGCAGCAATCCGTGGGGTACGGAGACCCAGTACTTC.

The gene calls are TRBV15 and TRBJ2-3; D is unresolved. Trimming took 1 base from V and 0 from J, leaving 5 bases between them. The CDR3 is made up of 14 amino acids. CDR1 and CDR2 (germline): LNHNV, YYDKDF (reference sequence). The CDR3 DNA follows: TGTGCCACCAGCAGAGCCCCCAGCACAGATACGCAGTATTTT. Protein: CATSRAPSTDTQYF.

The chain uses TRBV18 and TRBJ2-7, with D unclear. The germline V gene has CDR1 KGHSH and CDR2 LQKENI. The CDR3 is 13 residues long. Trimming removed 3 bases from V and 0 bases from J, with 6 bases in between. The CDR3 DNA follows: TGTGCCAGCTCACCTAAGAGCTCCTACGAGCAGTACTTC. As protein: CASSPKSSYEQYF.